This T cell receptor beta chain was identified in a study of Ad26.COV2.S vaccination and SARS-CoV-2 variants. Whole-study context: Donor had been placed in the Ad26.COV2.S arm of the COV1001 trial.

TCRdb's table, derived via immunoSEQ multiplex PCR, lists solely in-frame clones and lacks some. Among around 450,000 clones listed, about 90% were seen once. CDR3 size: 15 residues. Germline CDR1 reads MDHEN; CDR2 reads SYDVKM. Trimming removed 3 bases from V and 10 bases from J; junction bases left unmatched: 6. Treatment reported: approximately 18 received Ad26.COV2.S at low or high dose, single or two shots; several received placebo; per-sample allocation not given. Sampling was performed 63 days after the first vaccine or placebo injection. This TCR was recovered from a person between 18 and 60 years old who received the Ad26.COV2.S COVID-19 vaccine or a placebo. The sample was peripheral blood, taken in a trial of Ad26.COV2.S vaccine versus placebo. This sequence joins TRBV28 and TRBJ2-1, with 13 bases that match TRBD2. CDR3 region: CASSLGLAGSREQFF. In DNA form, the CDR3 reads TGTGCCAGCAGTTTGGGACTAGCGGGATCAAGAGAGCAGTTCTTC.